A selection of T cell receptor beta chains follows, all from one sample in a study of shared clonotypes between healthy human individuals. Here immunoSEQ multiplex PCR was the method, and the copy in TCRdb shows in-frame clones only, minus some. Among approximately 2.5 million clones listed, approximately 94% were seen once. Sequencing was performed on naive CD4+ T cells from PBMCs. These receptors came from a man younger than 35 in good health. Some clones in this sample may be carry-over from other donors' samples. CDR3s include the opening cysteine and the closing phenylalanine or tryptophan. Each record gives: J gene, V gene, CDR3 protein.

>TRBJ2-1|TRBV29-1
CSVFLSTSPNEQFF
>TRBJ1-1|TRBV7-3
CASSFSGTGGGYTEAFF
>TRBJ2-3|TRBV6-5
CAGQMGGTQYF
>TRBJ2-5|TRBV5-1
CASRRGEIQETQYF
>TRBJ2-5|TRBV9
CASSVRPVQETQYF
>TRBJ1-1|TRBV7-9
CASSLEQGSTEAFF
>TRBJ2-1|TRBV7-9
CASRGRGQASGRDEQFF
>TRBJ2-2|TRBV29-1
CSAGGGYDTGELFF
>TRBJ2-2|TRBV27
CASSFGTWGPNTGELFF
>TRBJ1-1|TRBV7-9
CASSAQVNTEAFF
>TRBJ2-7|TRBV27
CASSSAGAGSYEQYF
>TRBJ2-1|TRBV5-1
CASSLGGNSYNEQFF
>TRBJ1-5|TRBV4-3
CASSQAGNQPQHF
>TRBJ2-3|TRBV2
CASSSSTDTQYF
>TRBJ1-3|TRBV2
CASSPVLGNTIYF
>TRBJ1-1|TRBV6-6
CASSKESRGTEAFF
>TRBJ1-1|TRBV28
CASSGPGGGRTEAFF
>TRBJ1-2|TRBV5-4
CASSLSSANYGYTF
>TRBJ2-7|TRBV7-7
CASSPGSGMAGRSQYF
>TRBJ2-6|TRBV5-8
CASSLGNSGANVLTF
>TRBJ1-2|TRBV28
CASSTGGARGYTF
>TRBJ2-5|TRBV5-4
CASRPGILAAQETQYF
>TRBJ2-7|TRBV9
CASSPDSYEQYF
>TRBJ2-5|TRBV28
CAIRGDRGLLSYF
>TRBJ2-1|TRBV7-9
CASSLAVSGTNYNEQFF
>TRBJ2-1|TRBV6-5
CASSYSRGRNEQFF
>TRBJ1-5|TRBV6-1
CASSEGHRGWNQPQHF
>TRBJ2-7|TRBV28
CASSLKALGGAPKYEQYF
>TRBJ1-3|TRBV5-1
CASSREGASGNTIYF
>TRBJ1-1|TRBV20-1
CLPRGSTEAFF
>TRBJ2-4|TRBV4-1
CASSQGQLGVNIQYF
>TRBJ2-2|TRBV21-1
CASSKVGRVGALGRLAGADGELFF
>TRBJ1-5|TRBV28
CASSLPGSTQHF
>TRBJ2-5|TRBV6-5
CASSYAGQGQETQYF
>TRBJ1-1|TRBV9
CASSRQVDTNTEAFF
>NA|TRBV28
CASTPAGGSYEQYF
>TRBJ1-2|TRBV13
CASSLGLGRQYGYTF
>TRBJ2-7|TRBV11-2
CASSPHISYEQYF
>TRBJ2-6|TRBV2
CASSEAHKRTNLISSGANVLTF
>TRBJ2-3|TRBV9
CASSVDQLTDTQYF
>TRBJ2-6|TRBV11-2
CASSDPRTGANVLTF
>TRBJ1-5|TRBV28
CASSLGGNSNQPQHF
>TRBJ2-3|TRBV27
CASSLWRRTDTQYF
>TRBJ2-1|TRBV7-3
CASSPRRGREYNEQFF
>TRBJ2-2|TRBV5-1
CASSLGTSGRDTGELFF
>TRBJ2-2|TRBV4-1
CASSQASGRGGNTGELFF
>TRBJ2-7|TRBV5-6
CASSAGQGYEQYF
>TRBJ1-3|TRBV30
CAWRIQGARNTIYF
>TRBJ1-3|TRBV7-2
CASSRRISGNTIYF
>TRBJ1-2|TRBV27
CASRTTGGGGYTF
>TRBJ1-5|TRBV6-6
CASSAVYSYSNQPQHF
>TRBJ1-5|TRBV6-5
CASSYGGEGRQPQHF
>TRBJ2-1|TRBV29-1
CSVVRTLQNEQFF
>TRBJ2-1|TRBV11-2
CASSPSLGTGGDNEQFF
>TRBJ2-7|TRBV27
CASRYRVSGTGSHEQYF
>TRBJ2-5|TRBV19
CASSIREETQYF
>TRBJ2-7|TRBV5-4
CASSAGTGGGVYEQYF
>TRBJ1-1|TRBV18
CASSRLDSPNTEAFF
>TRBJ1-5|TRBV19
CASSHLFDKLMGSNQPQHF